This T cell receptor beta chain was recovered during a study of monozygotic twins with cystic fibrosis. The protocol was immunoSEQ multiplex PCR, while the TCRdb copy is restricted to in-frame clones and leaves out a portion. Altogether around 7,500 clones are present, 94% being singletons, with the ten largest covering about 0.49%. Between the trimmed V and J ends, which lost 4 bases and 0 bases, there was a span of 15 bases. CDR1 and CDR2 (germline): SGHNT, YYREEE (reference sequence). The CDR3 is 16 residues long. This clone was counted a single time. The sequencing input was blood. V gene TRBV5-4 combines with J gene TRBJ2-3; D not resolved. The sequence was collected from a boy between 2 and 10 years old with cystic fibrosis. This CDR3 reads CASSARFSSSTDTQYF. For the CDR3, the DNA is TGTGCCAGCAGCGCCAGGTTCAGCTCTAGCACAGATACGCAGTATTTT.